Each of the 14 T cell receptor beta chains below was sequenced from the same sample in a study of OX40 agonist ivuxolimab in advanced cancers. Produced via immunoSEQ multiplex PCR; TCRdb's table is partial and in-frame only. The repertoire holds more than 55,000 clones, with roughly 86% as singletons. The specimen was CD4+ or CD8+ T cells sorted from blood, collected in a trial of the OX40 agonist ivuxolimab. The receptors here all came from an adult with an advanced solid tumor such as melanoma, head and neck, liver or kidney cancer.

The chain has TRBV4-1 and TRBJ2-3, with D uncertain. Germline-derived CDR1 and CDR2 are MGHRA and YSYEKL. V was clipped by 4 bases and J by 2 bases, with 4 bases between them. The CDR3 is 12 residues long. The chain's CDR3 is CASSPPTDTQYF. The CDR3 DNA is TGCGCCAGCAGCCCGCCCACAGATACGCAGTATTTT.

This clone was seen a single time. V and J are TRBV6-1 and TRBJ1-1; D not resolved. Trimming took off 8 bases at V and 5 bases at J, with 12 bases between the two ends. The CDR3 length is 12 residues. CDR1 is MNHNS and CDR2 is SASEGT in the germline V gene. Here the CDR3 DNA reads TGTGCCAGCTCACTATATAGTACTGAAGCTTTCTTT. Its protein product is CASSLYSTEAFF.

The genes are TRBV9 and TRBJ2-3; possible D gene TRBD2, 7 bases. Germline CDR1 is SGDLS and CDR2 is YYNGEE. The V and J ends lost 0 bases and 4 bases respectively, with 12 bases between them. The CDR3 is 15 residues long. DNA of the CDR3: TGTGCCAGCAGCGTAGTGGTGGGGGGGCCAGATACGCAGTATTTT. This translates into CASSVVVGGPDTQYF.

The rearrangement uses TRBV30 and TRBJ2-2; D gene ambiguous. Between the trimmed V and J ends, which lost 1 base and 0 bases, there was a span of 0 bases. CDR1 is GTSNPN, CDR2 SVGIG, per germline (reference sequence). This CDR3 is built from 12 residues. The CDR3 loop reads CAWSANTGELFF. The CDR3 nucleotides are TGTGCCTGGAGTGCGAACACCGGGGAGCTGTTTTTT.

V gene TRBV5-1 combines with J gene TRBJ2-7, with D possibly matching TRBD1 (6 bases). Looked up from germline, CDR1 is SGHRS and CDR2 is YFSETQ. V was clipped by 4 bases and J by 0 bases, with 14 bases between them. This CDR3 has 15 amino acids. CDR3 in DNA: TGCGCCAGCAGCCCCCGACAGGATAACTCCTACGAGCAGTACTTC. It codes for CASSPRQDNSYEQYF.

V gene TRBV2 combines with J gene TRBJ2-1; D unresolved. CDR1 and CDR2 from the germline V gene are SNHLY and FYNNEI. There are 14 residues in the CDR3. V lost 1 base and J lost 3, with 7 bases in between. The chain's CDR3 is CASSEDFNYNEQFF. The DNA of the CDR3 is TGTGCCAGCAGTGAAGATTTTAACTACAATGAGCAGTTCTTC.

The rearrangement links TRBV21-1 to TRBJ2-7; the table's TRBD1 call for D was not verified on the DNA. TRBV21-1 is described as a pseudogene. This CDR3 has 12 amino acids. For the CDR3, the DNA is TGTGCCAGCAGAAAAGTCATTCACGAGCAGTACTTC. Its protein is CASRKVIHEQYF.

The chain employs TRBV5-4 and TRBJ2-1; no firm D call. The CDR3 has 13 residues. Germline assignment: CDR1 SGHNT and CDR2 YYREEE (reference sequence). The V and J ends lost 5 bases and 4 bases respectively, with 10 bases between them. The CDR3 loop reads CASSDSSYNEQFF. For the CDR3, the DNA is TGTGCCAGCAGTGACTCCTCTTACAATGAGCAGTTCTTC.

The V gene is TRBV29-1, the J gene TRBJ2-3; TRBD1 aligns across 9 bases. The CDR3 spans 15 residues. Germline lookup yields CDR1 SQVTM and CDR2 ANQGSEA. The ends lost 7 bases at V and 1 base at J; junction bases unmatched: 9. The CDR3 is CSATLGDRGTDTQYF. The DNA of the CDR3 is TGCAGCGCAACCTTGGGGGACAGGGGCACAGATACGCAGTATTTT.

This clone has only one observation. This sequence joins TRBV7-9 and TRBJ2-1, with TRBD2 matching 7 bases. This CDR3 has 15 residues. Germline loops: CDR1 SEHNR, CDR2 FQNEAQ (reference sequence). V shed 4 bases and J 1 base; nucleotides not matched to a gene: 4. CDR3 sequence: CASSWAGESYNEQFF. Here the CDR3 DNA reads TGTGCCAGCAGCTGGGCGGGGGAATCCTACAATGAGCAGTTCTTC.

Points on this clone: One end of the junction is discordant with germline, which a read error may explain. The CDR3: CASSFRTSKDTQYF. Here the CDR3 DNA reads TGTGCCAGCAGCTTTCGGACTAGCAAAGATACGCAGTATTTT. The genes are TRBV5-8 and TRBJ2-3; TRBD2 aligns across 8 bases. Germline CDR1 is SGHTS and CDR2 is YDEGEE. The CDR3 loop spans 14 amino acids.

The CDR3 loop reads CASSQFFGRDYGYTF. CDR3 bases: TGTGCCAGCAGCCAGTTCTTCGGACGAGACTATGGCTACACCTTC. The chain uses TRBV16 and TRBJ1-2; D not certain. The CDR3 is made up of 15 amino acids. Germline CDR1 and CDR2: KGHSY and FQNENV. V lost 3 bases to trimming and J lost 3 bases, with 14 bases between them.

V is TRBV15 and J is TRBJ1-1; D is possibly TRBD1 (6 bases). The CDR3 is 16 residues long. Per the germline V gene, CDR1 is LNHNV and CDR2 is YYDKDF (reference sequence). V was pared by 4 bases and J by 3 bases, with 18 bases between. The CDR3 nucleotides read TGTGCCACCAGCACCCCTATCGGGACATTGGACACTGAAGCTTTCTTT. It translates to CATSTPIGTLDTEAFF.

The chain carries TRBV30 and TRBJ2-1; D gene unclear. Trimming shortened V by 3 bases and J by 8 bases, and 11 bases separated the two germline ends. Looked up from germline, CDR1 is GTSNPN and CDR2 is SVGIG (reference sequence). This CDR3 is built from 12 residues. CDR3 sequence (DNA): TGTGCCTGGAGCCGACTCCCCCATGAGCAGTTCTTC. This encodes CAWSRLPHEQFF.